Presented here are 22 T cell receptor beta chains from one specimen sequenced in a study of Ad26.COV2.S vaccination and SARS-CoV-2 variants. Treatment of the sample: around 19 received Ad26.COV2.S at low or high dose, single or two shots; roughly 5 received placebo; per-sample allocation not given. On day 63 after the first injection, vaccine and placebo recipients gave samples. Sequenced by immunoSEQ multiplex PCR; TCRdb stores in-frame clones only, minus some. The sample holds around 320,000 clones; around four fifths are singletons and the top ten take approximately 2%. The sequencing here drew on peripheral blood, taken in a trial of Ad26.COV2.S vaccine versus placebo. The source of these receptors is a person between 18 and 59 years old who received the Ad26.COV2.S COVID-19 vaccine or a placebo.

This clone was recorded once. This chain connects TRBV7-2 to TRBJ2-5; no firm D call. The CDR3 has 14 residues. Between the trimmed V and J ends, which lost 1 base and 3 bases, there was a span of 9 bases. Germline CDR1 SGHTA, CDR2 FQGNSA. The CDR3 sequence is CASSLVSAEETQYF. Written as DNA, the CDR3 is TGTGCCAGCAGCTTAGTGTCGGCGGAAGAGACCCAGTACTTC.

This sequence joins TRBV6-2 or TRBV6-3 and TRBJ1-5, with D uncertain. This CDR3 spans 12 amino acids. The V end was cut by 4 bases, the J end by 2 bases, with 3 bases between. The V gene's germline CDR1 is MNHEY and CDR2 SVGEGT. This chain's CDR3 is CASSFGNQPQHF. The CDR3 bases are TGTGCCAGCAGTTTCGGCAATCAGCCCCAGCATTTT.

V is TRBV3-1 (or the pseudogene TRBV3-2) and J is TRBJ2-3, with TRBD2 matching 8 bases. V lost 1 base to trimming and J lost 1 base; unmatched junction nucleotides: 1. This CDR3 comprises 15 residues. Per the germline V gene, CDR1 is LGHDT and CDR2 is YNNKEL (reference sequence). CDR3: CASSQGRGGTDTQYF. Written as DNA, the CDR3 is TGTGCCAGCAGCCAAGGGCGGGGGGGCACAGATACGCAGTATTTT.

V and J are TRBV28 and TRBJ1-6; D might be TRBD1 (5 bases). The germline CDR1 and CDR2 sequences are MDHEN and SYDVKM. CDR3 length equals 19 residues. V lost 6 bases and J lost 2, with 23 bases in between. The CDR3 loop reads CASSKGLDEIGAYNSPLHF. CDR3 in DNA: TGTGCCAGCAGCAAGGGACTGGACGAAATCGGTGCCTATAATTCACCCCTCCACTTT. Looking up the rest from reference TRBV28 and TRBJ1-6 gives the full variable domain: DVKVTQSSRYLVKRTGEKVFLECVQDMDHENMFWYRQDPGLGLRLIYFSYDVKMKEKGDIPEGYSVSREKKERFSLILESASTNQTSMYLCASSKGLDEIGAYNSPLHFGNGTRLTVT.

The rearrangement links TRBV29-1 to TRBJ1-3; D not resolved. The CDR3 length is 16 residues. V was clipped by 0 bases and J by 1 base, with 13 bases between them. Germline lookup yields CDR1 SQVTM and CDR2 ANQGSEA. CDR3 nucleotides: TGCAGCGTTGAAGATCTGGGGTCTGGGTCTGGAAACACCATATATTTT. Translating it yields CSVEDLGSGSGNTIYF.

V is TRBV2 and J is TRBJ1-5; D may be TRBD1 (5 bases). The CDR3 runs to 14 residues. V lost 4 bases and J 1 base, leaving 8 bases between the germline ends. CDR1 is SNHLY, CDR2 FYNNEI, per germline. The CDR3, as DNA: TGTGCCAGCAGTGTAGAGGGGAGCAATCAGCCCCAGCATTTT. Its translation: CASSVEGSNQPQHF.

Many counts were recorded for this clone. CDR3 residues: CASSPITRGSYEQYF. DNA for the CDR3: TGTGCCAGCAGCCCCATTACGCGGGGCTCCTACGAGCAGTACTTC. This chain connects TRBV7-9 to TRBJ2-7; D may be TRBD2 (6 bases). The V end was cut by 5 bases, the J end by 0 bases, with 14 bases between. This CDR3 has 15 residues. The germline gives CDR1 SEHNR, CDR2 FQNEAQ (reference sequence). The full variable domain, its missing parts supplied by reference TRBV7-9 and TRBJ2-7, is DTGVSQNPRHKITKRGQNVTFRCDPISEHNRLYWYRQTLGQGPEFLTYFQNEAQLEKSRLLSDRFSAERPKGSFSTLEIQRTEQGDSAMYLCASSPITRGSYEQYFGPGTRLTVT.

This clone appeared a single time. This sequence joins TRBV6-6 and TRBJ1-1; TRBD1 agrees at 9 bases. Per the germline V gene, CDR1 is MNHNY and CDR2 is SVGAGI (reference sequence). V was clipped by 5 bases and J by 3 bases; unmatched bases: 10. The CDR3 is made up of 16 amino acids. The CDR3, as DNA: TGTGCCAGCAGTCACAGGGGGCCGACCACACACACTGAAGCTTTCTTT. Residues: CASSHRGPTTHTEAFF.

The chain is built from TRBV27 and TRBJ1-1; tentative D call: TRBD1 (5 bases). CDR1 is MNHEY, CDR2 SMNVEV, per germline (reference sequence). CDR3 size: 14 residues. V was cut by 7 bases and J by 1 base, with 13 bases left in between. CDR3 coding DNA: TGTGCCAGCAAACCTCCTGGGGGGAACACTGAAGCTTTCTTT. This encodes CASKPPGGNTEAFF.

The CDR3 here is CASSSSGGINTQYF. The CDR3 bases are TGTGCCAGCAGCTCTAGCGGGGGGATAAATACGCAGTATTTT. The chain joins TRBV3-1 (or the pseudogene TRBV3-2) to TRBJ2-3; 11 positions agree with TRBD2. This CDR3 is built from 14 residues. Germline CDR1 LGHDT, CDR2 YNNKEL (reference sequence). V trimming: 5 bases; J trimming: 7 bases; junction bases outside the gene matches: 5.

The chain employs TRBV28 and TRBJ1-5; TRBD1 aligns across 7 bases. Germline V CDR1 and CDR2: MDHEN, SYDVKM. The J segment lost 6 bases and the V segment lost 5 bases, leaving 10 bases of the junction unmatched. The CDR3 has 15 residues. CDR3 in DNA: TGTGCCAGCAGTCCAGGCAGGGGGGTTCGTCAGCCCCAGCATTTT. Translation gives CASSPGRGVRQPQHF.

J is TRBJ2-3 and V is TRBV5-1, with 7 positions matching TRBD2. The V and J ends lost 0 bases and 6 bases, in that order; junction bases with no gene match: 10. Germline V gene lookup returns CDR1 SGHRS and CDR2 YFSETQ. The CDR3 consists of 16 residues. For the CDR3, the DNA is TGCGCCAGCAGCTTGGGGAATGGACTAGATGTGGATACGCAGTATTTT. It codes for CASSLGNGLDVDTQYF.

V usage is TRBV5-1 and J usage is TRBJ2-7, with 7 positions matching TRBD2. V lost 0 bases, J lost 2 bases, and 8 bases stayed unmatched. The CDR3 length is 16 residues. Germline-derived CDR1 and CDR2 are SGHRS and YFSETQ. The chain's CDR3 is CASSLEFGGGPYEQYF. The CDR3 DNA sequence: TGCGCCAGCAGCTTGGAGTTCGGCGGGGGACCCTACGAGCAGTACTTC.

The CDR3: CASSLLPGQGPYEQYF. CDR3 DNA: TGTGCCAGCAGCCTTCTCCCGGGACAGGGGCCCTACGAGCAGTACTTC. The chain has TRBV28 and TRBJ2-7; 10 nucleotides align to TRBD1. The CDR3 has 16 amino acids. Germline assignment: CDR1 MDHEN and CDR2 SYDVKM. J lost 2 bases, V lost 6 bases, and 10 bases had no gene match.

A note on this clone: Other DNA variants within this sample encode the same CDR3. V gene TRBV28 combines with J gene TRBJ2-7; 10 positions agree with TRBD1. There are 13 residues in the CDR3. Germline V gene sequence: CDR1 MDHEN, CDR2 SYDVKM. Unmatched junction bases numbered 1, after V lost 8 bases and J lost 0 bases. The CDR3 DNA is TGTGCCAGCCGGACAGGGGGCTCCTACGAGCAGTACTTC. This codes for CASRTGGSYEQYF.

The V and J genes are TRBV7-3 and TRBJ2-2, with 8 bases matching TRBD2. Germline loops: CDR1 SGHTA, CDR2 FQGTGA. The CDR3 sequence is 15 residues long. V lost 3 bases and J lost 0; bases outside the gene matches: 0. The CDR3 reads CASSLGLANTGELFF. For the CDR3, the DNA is TGTGCCAGCAGCTTGGGACTAGCGAACACCGGGGAGCTGTTTTTT.

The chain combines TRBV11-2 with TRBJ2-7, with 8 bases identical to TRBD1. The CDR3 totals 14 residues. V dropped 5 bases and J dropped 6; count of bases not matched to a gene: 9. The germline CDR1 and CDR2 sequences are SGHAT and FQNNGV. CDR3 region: CASSPGQVRTEQYF. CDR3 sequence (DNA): TGTGCCAGCAGCCCGGGACAGGTGCGGACCGAGCAGTACTTC.

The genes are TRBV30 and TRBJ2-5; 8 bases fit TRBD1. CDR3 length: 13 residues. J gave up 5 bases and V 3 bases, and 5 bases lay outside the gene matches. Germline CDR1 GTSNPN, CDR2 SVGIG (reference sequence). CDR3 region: CAWSGQGSETQYF. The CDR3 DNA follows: TGTGCCTGGAGCGGACAGGGAAGTGAGACCCAGTACTTC.

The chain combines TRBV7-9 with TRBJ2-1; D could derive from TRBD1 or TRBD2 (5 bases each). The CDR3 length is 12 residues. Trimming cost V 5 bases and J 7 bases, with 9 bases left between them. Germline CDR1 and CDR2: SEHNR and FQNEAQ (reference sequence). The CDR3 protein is CASSRDQNEQFF. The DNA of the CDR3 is TGTGCCAGCAGCAGGGACCAGAATGAGCAGTTCTTC.

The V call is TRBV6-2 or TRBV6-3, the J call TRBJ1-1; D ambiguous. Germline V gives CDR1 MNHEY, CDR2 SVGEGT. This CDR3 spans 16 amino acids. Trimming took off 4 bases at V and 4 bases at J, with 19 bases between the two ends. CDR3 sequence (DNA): TGTGCCAGCAGTTCTAGGTTAACATTGGATCCCACTGAAGCTTTCTTT. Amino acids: CASSSRLTLDPTEAFF.

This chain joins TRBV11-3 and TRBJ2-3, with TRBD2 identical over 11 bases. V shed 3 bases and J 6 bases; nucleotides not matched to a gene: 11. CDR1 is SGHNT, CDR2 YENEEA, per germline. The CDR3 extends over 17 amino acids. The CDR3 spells CASSFSGTSGISDTQYF. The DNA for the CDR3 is TGTGCCAGCAGCTTTTCCGGGACTAGCGGTATATCGGATACGCAGTATTTT.

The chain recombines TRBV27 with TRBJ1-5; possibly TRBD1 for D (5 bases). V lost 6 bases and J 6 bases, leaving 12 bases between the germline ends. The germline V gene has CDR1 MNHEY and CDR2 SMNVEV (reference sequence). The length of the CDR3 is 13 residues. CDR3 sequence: CASSREGAQPQHF. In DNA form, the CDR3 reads TGTGCCAGCAGCAGGGAGGGTGCTCAGCCCCAGCATTTT.